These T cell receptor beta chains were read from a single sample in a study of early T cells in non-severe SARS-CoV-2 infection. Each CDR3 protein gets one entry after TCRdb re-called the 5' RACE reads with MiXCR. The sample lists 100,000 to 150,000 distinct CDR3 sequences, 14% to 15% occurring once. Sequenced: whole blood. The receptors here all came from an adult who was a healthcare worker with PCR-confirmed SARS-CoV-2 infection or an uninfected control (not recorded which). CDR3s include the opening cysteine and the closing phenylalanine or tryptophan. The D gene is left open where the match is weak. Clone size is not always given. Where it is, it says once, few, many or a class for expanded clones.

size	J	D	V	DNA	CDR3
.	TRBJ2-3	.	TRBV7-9	TGTGCCAGCAGCTTAGTGTTTGGGGCACAGGCCCTTGAGACGACAGATACGCAGTATTTT	CASSLVFGAQALETTDTQYF
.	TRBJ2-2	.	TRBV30	TGTGCCTGGACCCCAGGAGTTGGGGGCGTCGGGGAGCTGTTTTTT	CAWTPGVGGVGELFF
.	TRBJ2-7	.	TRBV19	TGTGCCAGTATGGGGCAGGAGTCCTACGAGCAGTACTTC	CASMGQESYEQYF
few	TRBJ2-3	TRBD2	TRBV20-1	TGCAGTGCTAGCAGACTAGCGGGGGATACAGATACGCAGTATTTT	CSASRLAGDTDTQYF
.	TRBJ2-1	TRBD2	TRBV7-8	TGTGCCAGCAGCTTAGTGGGTAGCGGGCCCTACAATGAGCAGTTCTTC	CASSLVGSGPYNEQFF
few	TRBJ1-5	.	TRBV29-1	TGCAGCGTTGCAATTGCCTCCCCTGGGCAGCCCCAGCATTTT	CSVAIASPGQPQHF
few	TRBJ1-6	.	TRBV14	TGTGCCAGCAGCCAAGCCGGGACGGGCAATTCACCCCTCCACTTT	CASSQAGTGNSPLHF
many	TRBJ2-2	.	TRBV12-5	TGTGCTAGTGGTTCGGGACCGACGAACACCGGGGAGCTGTTTTTT	CASGSGPTNTGELFF
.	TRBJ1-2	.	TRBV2	TGTGCCAGCAACTATGGACTTACTGCCTCGGTCCACTTC	CASNYGLTASVHF
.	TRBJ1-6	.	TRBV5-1	TGCGCCAGCAGCTTGGACCAGGGCACTAACTCACCCCTCCACTTT	CASSLDQGTNSPLHF
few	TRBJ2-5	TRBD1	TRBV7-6	TGTGCCAGCAGCTTAAGCCAGGGGACAGGGGGCGAGACCCAGTACTTC	CASSLSQGTGGETQYF
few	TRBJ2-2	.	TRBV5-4	TGTGCCAGCAGCCGCTGGACAGTCAACACCGGGGAGCTGTTTTTT	CASSRWTVNTGELFF
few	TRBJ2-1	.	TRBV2	TGTGCCAGCCGGATTTCGTACCTCAATGAGCAGTTCTTC	CASRISYLNEQFF
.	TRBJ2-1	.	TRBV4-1	TGCGCCAGCAGCCAAGATTTGAGGGAGCAGTTCTTC	CASSQDLREQFF
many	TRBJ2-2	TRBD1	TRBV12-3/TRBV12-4	TGTGCCAGCAGTCTCAGGGGGACCGGGGAGCTGTTTTTT	CASSLRGTGELFF
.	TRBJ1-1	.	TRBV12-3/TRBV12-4	TGTGCCAGCACCCACAGCGGGCAGGGGTACCTTGAAGCTTTCTTT	CASTHSGQGYLEAFF
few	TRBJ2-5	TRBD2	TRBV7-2	TGTGCCAGCAGCTCGGGACTAGAGGGGACCCAGTACTTC	CASSSGLEGTQYF
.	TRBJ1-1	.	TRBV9	TGTGCCAGCAGCCCGGGACATATGAACACTGAAGCTTTCTTT	CASSPGHMNTEAFF
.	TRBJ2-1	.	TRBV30	TGTGCCTGGAATGATGGGTCCCTTTCCTACAATGAGCAGTTCTTC	CAWNDGSLSYNEQFF
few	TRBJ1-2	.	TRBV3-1	TGTGCCAGCAGCCAAGAGGTGGAAAGTGGCTACACCTTC	CASSQEVESGYTF
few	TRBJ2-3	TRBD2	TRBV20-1	TGCAGCCGATCCCGACTAGCGGGGGGGCGGGGCACAGATACGCAGTATTTT	CSRSRLAGGRGTDTQYF
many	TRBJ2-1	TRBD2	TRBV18	TGTGCCAGCTCAATTGGGACTAGTGGAGGTACCTATGAGCAGTTCTTC	CASSIGTSGGTYEQFF
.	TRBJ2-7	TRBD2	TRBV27	TGTGCCAGCAGTTACCAGCGGGGGACCTACGAGCAGTACTTC	CASSYQRGTYEQYF
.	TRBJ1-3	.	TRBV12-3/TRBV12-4	TGTGCCAGCAGTTTAGAAGCCTCTAACTCTGGAAACACCATATATTTT	CASSLEASNSGNTIYF
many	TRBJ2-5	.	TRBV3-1	TGTGCCAGCAGCTTAAGCGCGGGAGAGACCCAGTACTTC	CASSLSAGETQYF
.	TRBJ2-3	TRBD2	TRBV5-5	TGTGCCAGCAGCTTAACCGGCGGGGGGACAGATACGCAGTATTTT	CASSLTGGGTDTQYF
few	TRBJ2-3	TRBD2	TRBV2	TGTGCCAGCAGTCGCATGAGGAGAGCGGGGGCGACAGATACGCAGTATTTT	CASSRMRRAGATDTQYF
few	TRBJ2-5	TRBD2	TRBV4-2	TGTGCCAGCAGCCGGGCCGGCGGGGGAACCCGAGAGACCCAGTACTTC	CASSRAGGGTRETQYF
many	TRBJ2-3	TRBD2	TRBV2	TGTGCCAGTCACAGAGGACTAGAAATAGATACGCAGTATTTT	CASHRGLEIDTQYF
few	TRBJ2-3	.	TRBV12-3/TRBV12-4	TGTGCCAGCAGTATAACCCTTAGATTCCGGCGACCTAGCACAGATACGCAGTATTTT	CASSITLRFRRPSTDTQYF
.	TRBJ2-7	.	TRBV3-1	TGTGCCAGCAGTCACGCAGTGGCCTACGAGCAGTACTTC	CASSHAVAYEQYF